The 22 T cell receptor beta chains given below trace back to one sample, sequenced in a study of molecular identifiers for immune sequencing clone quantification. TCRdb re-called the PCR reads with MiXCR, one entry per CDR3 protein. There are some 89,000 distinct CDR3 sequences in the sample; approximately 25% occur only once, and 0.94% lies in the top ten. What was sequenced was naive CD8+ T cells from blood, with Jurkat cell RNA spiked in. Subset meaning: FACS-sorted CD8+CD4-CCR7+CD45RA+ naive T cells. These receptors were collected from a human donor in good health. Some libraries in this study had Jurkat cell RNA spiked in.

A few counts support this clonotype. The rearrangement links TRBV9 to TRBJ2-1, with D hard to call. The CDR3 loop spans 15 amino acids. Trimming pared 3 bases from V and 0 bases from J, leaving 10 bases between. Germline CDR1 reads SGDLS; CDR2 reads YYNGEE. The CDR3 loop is CASSEMISSYNEQFF. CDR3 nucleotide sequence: TGTGCCAGCAGCGAAATGATTAGCTCCTACAATGAGCAGTTCTTC.

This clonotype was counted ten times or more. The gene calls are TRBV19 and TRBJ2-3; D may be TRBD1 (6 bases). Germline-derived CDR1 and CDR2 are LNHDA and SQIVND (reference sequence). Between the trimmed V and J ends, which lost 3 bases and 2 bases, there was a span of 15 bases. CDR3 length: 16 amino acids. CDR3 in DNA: TGTGCCAGTAGTATTAGGACAGTTCGACTCACAGATACGCAGTATTTT. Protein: CASSIRTVRLTDTQYF.

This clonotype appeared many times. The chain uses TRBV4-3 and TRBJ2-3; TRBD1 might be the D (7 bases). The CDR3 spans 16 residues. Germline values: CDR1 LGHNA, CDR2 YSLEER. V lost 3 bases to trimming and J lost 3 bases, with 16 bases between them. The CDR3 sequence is CASSQVWTGGTDTQYF. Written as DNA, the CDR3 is TGCGCCAGCAGCCAGGTGTGGACAGGAGGGACAGATACGCAGTATTTT.

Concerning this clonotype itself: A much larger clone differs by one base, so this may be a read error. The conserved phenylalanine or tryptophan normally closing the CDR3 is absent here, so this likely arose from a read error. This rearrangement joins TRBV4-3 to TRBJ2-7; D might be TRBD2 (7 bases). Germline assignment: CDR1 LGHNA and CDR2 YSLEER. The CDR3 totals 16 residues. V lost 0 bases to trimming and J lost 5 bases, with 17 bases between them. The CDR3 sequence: CASSQDLAGAGNEQYS. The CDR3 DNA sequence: TGCGCCAGCAGCCAAGATCTGGCGGGGGCAGGAAACGAGCAGTACTCC.

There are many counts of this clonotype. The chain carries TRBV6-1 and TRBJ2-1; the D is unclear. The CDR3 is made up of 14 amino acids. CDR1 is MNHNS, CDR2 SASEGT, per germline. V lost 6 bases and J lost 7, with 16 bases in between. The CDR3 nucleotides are TGTGCCAGCAGAGTGGTCCGAGGTGAGAATGAGCAGTTCTTC. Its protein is CASRVVRGENEQFF.

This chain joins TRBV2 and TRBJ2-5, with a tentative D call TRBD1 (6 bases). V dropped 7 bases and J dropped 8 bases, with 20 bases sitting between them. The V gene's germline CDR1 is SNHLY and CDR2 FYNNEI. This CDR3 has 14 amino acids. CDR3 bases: TGTGCCAGCATCGGACAGACGTCTTACGAAACCCAGTACTTC. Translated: CASIGQTSYETQYF.

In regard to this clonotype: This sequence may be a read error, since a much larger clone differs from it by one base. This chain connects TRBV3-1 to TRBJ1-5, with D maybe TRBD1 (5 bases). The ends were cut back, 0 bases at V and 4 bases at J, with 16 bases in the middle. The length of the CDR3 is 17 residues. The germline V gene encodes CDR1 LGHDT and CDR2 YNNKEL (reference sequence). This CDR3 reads CASSQEVDVEGNQPQHF. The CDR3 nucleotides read TGTGCCAGCAGCCAAGAGGTAGATGTGGAGGGGAATCAGCCCCAGCATTTT.

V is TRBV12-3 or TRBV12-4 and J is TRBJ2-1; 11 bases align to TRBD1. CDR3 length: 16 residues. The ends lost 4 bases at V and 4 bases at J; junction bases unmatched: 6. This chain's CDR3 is CASSYRTGGLYNEQFF. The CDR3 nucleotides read TGTGCCAGCAGTTATCGGACAGGGGGCTTATACAATGAGCAGTTCTTC.

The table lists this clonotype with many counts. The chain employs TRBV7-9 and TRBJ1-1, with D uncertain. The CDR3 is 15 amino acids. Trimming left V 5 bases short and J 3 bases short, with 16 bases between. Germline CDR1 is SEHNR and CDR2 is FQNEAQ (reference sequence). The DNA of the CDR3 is TGTGCCAGCAGCCTCGTTTTGGGCCGGGACACTGAAGCTTTCTTT. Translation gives CASSLVLGRDTEAFF.

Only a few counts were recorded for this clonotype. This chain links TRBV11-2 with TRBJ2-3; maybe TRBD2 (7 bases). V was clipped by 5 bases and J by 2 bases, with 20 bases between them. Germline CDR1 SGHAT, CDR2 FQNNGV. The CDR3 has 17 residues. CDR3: CASSPGGGGPYTDTQYF. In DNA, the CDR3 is TGTGCCAGCAGCCCGGGTGGGGGGGGGCCCTACACAGATACGCAGTATTTT.

CDR3 amino acids: CSVEGWTGPVGGYGYTF. Written as DNA, the CDR3 is TGCAGCGTTGAAGGGTGGACAGGACCCGTCGGGGGCTATGGCTACACCTTC. The chain recombines TRBV29-1 with TRBJ1-2, with 7 bases lining up with TRBD1. Germline V lookup: CDR1 SQVTM, CDR2 ANQGSEA. The CDR3 is made up of 17 amino acids. V dropped 1 base and J dropped 4; count of bases not matched to a gene: 15.

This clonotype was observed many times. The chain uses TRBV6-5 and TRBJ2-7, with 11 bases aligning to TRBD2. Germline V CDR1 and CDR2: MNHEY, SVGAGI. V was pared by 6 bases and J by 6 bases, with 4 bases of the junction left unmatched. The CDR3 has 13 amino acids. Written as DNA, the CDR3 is TGTGCCAGCAGATTAGCGGGAGGGGGCGAGCAGTACTTC. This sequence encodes CASRLAGGGEQYF.

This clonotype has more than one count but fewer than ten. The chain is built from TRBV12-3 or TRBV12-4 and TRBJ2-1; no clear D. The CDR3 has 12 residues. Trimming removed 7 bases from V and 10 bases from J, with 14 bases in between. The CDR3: CASTLGAGEQFF. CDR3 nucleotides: TGTGCCAGCACCCTTGGAGCTGGGGAGCAGTTCTTC.

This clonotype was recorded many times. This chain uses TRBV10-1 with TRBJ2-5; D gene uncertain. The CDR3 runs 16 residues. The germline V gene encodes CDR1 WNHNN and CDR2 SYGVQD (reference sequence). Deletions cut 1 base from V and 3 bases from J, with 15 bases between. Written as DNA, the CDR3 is TGCGCCAGCAGTGAGTACCGGGCCAACCGAGAAGAGACCCAGTACTTC. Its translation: CASSEYRANREETQYF.

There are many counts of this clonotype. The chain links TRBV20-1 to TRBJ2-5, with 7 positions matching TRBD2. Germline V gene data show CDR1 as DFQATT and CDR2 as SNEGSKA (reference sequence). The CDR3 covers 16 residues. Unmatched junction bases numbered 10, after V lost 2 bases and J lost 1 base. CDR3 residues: CSARTPGLPLQETQYF. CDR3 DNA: TGCAGTGCTAGAACCCCGGGACTACCTCTCCAAGAGACCCAGTACTTC.

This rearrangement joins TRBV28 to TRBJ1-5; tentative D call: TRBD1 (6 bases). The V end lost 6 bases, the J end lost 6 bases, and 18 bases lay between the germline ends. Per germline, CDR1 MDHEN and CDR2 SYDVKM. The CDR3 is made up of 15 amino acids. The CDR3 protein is CASSQTGQGCQPQHF. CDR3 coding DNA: TGTGCCAGCAGCCAAACGGGGCAGGGGTGTCAGCCCCAGCATTTT.

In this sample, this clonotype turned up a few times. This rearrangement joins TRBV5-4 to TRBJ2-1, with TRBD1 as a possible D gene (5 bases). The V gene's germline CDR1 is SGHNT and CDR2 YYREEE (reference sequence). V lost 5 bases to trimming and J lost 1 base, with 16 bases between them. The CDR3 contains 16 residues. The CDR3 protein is CASSGDWAGSYNEQFF. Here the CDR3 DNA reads TGTGCCAGCAGTGGGGATTGGGCAGGGTCCTACAATGAGCAGTTCTTC. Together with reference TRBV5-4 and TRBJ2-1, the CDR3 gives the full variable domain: ETGVTQSPTHLIKTRGQQVTLRCSSQSGHNTVSWYQQALGQGPQFIFQYYREEENGRGNFPPRFSGLQFPNYSSELNVNALELDDSALYLCASSGDWAGSYNEQFFGPGTRLTVL.

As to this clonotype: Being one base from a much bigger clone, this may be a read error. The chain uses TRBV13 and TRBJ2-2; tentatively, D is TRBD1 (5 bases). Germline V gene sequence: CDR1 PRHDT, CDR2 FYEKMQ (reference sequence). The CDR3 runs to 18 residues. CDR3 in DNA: TGTGCCAGCACCCCTGGCGCCGGTGACAGCCGGAACTCCGGGGAGCTGTTTTTT. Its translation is CASTPGAGDSRNSGELFF.

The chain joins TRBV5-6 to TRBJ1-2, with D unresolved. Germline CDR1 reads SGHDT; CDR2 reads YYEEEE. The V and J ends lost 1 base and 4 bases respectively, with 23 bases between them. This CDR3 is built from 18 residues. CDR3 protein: CASSLSIHGMAGFYGYTF. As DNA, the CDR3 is TGTGCCAGCAGCTTGAGTATCCACGGGATGGCGGGCTTCTATGGCTACACCTTC.

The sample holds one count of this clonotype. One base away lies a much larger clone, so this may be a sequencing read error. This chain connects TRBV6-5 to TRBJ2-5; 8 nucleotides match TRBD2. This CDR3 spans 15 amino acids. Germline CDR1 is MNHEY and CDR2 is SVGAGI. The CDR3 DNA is TGTGTCAGCAGTTACGTGGCGGGGGGACAAGAGACCCAGTACTTC. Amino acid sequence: CVSSYVAGGQETQYF.

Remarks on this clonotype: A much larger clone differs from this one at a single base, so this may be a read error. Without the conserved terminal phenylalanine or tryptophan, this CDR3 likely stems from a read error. In DNA form, the CDR3 reads TGTGCCAGCAGCTTTGCAGGGGAATTTTACGAGCAGTACCTC. Its translation: CASSFAGEFYEQYL. V usage is TRBV7-9 and J usage is TRBJ2-7, with a tentative D call TRBD1 (6 bases). There are 14 residues in the CDR3. CDR1 SEHNR and CDR2 FQNEAQ come from the germline V gene (reference sequence). The V end lost 3 bases, the J end lost 4 bases, and 13 bases lay between the germline ends.

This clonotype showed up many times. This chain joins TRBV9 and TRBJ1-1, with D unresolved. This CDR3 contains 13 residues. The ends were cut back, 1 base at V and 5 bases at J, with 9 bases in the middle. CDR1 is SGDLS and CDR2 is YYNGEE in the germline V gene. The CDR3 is CASSVSSRTEAFF. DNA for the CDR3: TGTGCCAGCAGCGTATCTTCGCGGACTGAAGCTTTCTTT. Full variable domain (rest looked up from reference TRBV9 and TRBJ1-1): DSGVTQTPKHLITATGQRVTLRCSPRSGDLSVYWYQQSLDQGLQFLIQYYNGEERAKGNILERFSAQQFPDLHSELNLSSLELGDSALYFCASSVSSRTEAFFGQGTRLTVV.